Listed here are 18 T cell receptor beta chains from one sample, sequenced in a study of blood T cell repertoires in COVID-19. TCRdb's table, derived via immunoSEQ multiplex PCR, lists solely in-frame clones and lacks some. The data hold about 260,000 clones, with around four fifths observed a single time. Sequenced: peripheral blood. These receptors were taken from a man aged 55-75 years who had recovered from COVID-19.

This clone was counted once. This chain uses TRBV2 with TRBJ2-5, with 16 positions matching TRBD2. Trimming removed 8 bases from V and 5 bases from J; junction bases left unmatched: 5. In germline, CDR1 is SNHLY, CDR2 FYNNEI. The CDR3 loop spans 15 amino acids. This CDR3 is CASGTSGGARETQYF. Here the CDR3 DNA reads TGTGCCAGCGGGACTAGCGGGGGGGCCCGGGAGACCCAGTACTTC.

V and J are TRBV7-6 and TRBJ2-2, with TRBD2 matching 10 bases. The germline gives CDR1 SGHVS, CDR2 FNYEAQ. Trimming at V came to 5 bases and at J to 7 bases, leaving 7 bases not matched to a gene. This CDR3 is 15 amino acids long. The CDR3 nucleotides read TGTGCCAGCAGCGGTGGGACTAGCGTTGTCGGGGAGCTGTTTTTT. It translates to CASSGGTSVVGELFF.

V is TRBV5-1 and J is TRBJ2-7; D is possibly TRBD1 (5 bases). The CDR3 runs to 14 residues. CDR1 and CDR2 (germline): SGHRS, YFSETQ. Trimming left V 2 bases short and J 0 bases short, with 9 bases between. The CDR3 spells CASSLNRNSYEQYF. The DNA for the CDR3 is TGCGCCAGCAGCTTAAACAGGAACTCCTACGAGCAGTACTTC.

CDR3 in amino acids: CASSLAGQGVNNEQFF. CDR3 DNA: TGTGCCAGCAGCTTGGCGGGACAGGGGGTAAACAATGAGCAGTTCTTC. V gene TRBV5-6 combines with J gene TRBJ2-1; 11 positions match TRBD1. Germline assignment: CDR1 SGHDT and CDR2 YYEEEE. The CDR3 runs to 16 residues. Trimming at V came to 0 bases and at J to 5 bases, leaving 4 bases not matched to a gene. Supplemented by reference TRBV5-6 and TRBJ2-1, the full variable domain reads DAGVTQSPTHLIKTRGQQVTLRCSPKSGHDTVSWYQQALGQGPQFIFQYYEEEERQRGNFPDRFSGHQFPNYSSELNVNALLLGDSALYLCASSLAGQGVNNEQFFGPGTRLTVL.

This clone has a single count. The V call is TRBV2, the J call TRBJ2-5; D is unresolved. The germline V and J ends were trimmed by 2 bases and 6 bases, with 13 bases remaining between them. The germline CDR1 and CDR2 sequences are SNHLY and FYNNEI. This CDR3 is built from 14 residues. The CDR3: CASSESPGLKTQYF. CDR3 sequence (DNA): TGTGCCAGCAGTGAAAGTCCCGGTTTGAAGACCCAGTACTTC.

The chain joins TRBV9 to TRBJ2-3, with a possible D match to TRBD2 (6 bases). Looked up from germline, CDR1 is SGDLS and CDR2 is YYNGEE. V was pared by 3 bases and J by 2 bases, with 13 bases between. The CDR3 runs 15 residues. CDR3 loop: CASSEGLELTDTQYF. Written as DNA, the CDR3 is TGTGCCAGCAGCGAGGGACTGGAACTCACAGATACGCAGTATTTT.

The genes are TRBV15 and TRBJ1-2; possibly TRBD1 for D (5 bases). CDR3 length: 13 residues. Trimming left V 5 bases short and J 0 bases short, with 7 bases between. Per germline, CDR1 LNHNV and CDR2 YYDKDF (reference sequence). As DNA, the CDR3 is TGTGCCACCAGCCAGGGCTCTAACTATGGCTACACCTTC. This gives the protein CATSQGSNYGYTF.

This chain links TRBV14 with TRBJ2-3, with a tentative D call TRBD2 (5 bases). V was clipped by 0 bases and J by 5 bases, with 18 bases between them. Germline V gene sequence: CDR1 SGHDN, CDR2 FVKESK. The CDR3 contains 17 residues. CDR3 nucleotide sequence: TGTGCCAGCAGCCAAGAGGATCGGCAACACGGGGTAGATACGCAGTATTTT. The encoded protein is CASSQEDRQHGVDTQYF.

The J gene is TRBJ1-1, the V gene TRBV4-1; D ambiguous. The CDR3 runs 14 residues. From germline, CDR1 is MGHRA and CDR2 YSYEKL. The V end lost 0 bases, the J end lost 3 bases, and 8 bases lay between the germline ends. CDR3 amino acids: CASSQDPGDTEAFF. DNA for the CDR3: TGCGCCAGCAGCCAAGATCCCGGGGACACTGAAGCTTTCTTT.

V usage is TRBV9 and J usage is TRBJ2-7; 10 nucleotides agree with TRBD2. The CDR3 sequence is 16 residues long. Germline lookup yields CDR1 SGDLS and CDR2 YYNGEE. J was trimmed by 6 bases and V by 0 bases; bases with no gene match: 9. The CDR3 coding sequence is TGTGCCAGCAGCGTAGATAGCGGGAGGCCCTCCGGCGAGCAGTACTTC. Translation gives CASSVDSGRPSGEQYF.

V gene TRBV5-4 combines with J gene TRBJ2-7; TRBD2 matches 9 bases. Germline V gene lookup returns CDR1 SGHNT and CDR2 YYREEE (reference sequence). The CDR3 is made up of 15 amino acids. Trimming at V came to 1 base and at J to 5 bases, leaving 7 bases not matched to a gene. The CDR3 region has the DNA TGTGCCAGCAGCTTGATGGCTAGCGGGGACAACGAGCAGTACTTC. Amino acid sequence: CASSLMASGDNEQYF.

This rearrangement joins TRBV3-1 (or the pseudogene TRBV3-2) to TRBJ2-3, with TRBD2 matching 9 bases. CDR3 length equals 17 residues. V trimming: 4 bases; J trimming: 4 bases; junction bases outside the gene matches: 12. Germline V gene lookup returns CDR1 LGHDT and CDR2 YNNKEL (reference sequence). CDR3 sequence (DNA): TGTGCCAGCAGCCGACTTAATAGCGGGAGAGGTTCAGATACGCAGTATTTT. Translated: CASSRLNSGRGSDTQYF.

The chain is built from TRBV29-1 and TRBJ1-2; D ambiguous. The length of the CDR3 is 13 residues. The germline V gene encodes CDR1 SQVTM and CDR2 ANQGSEA. Trimming took off 7 bases at V and 0 bases at J, with 12 bases between the two ends. The CDR3 is CSADTVTNYGYTF. The CDR3 DNA reads TGCAGCGCTGACACAGTTACTAACTATGGCTACACCTTC.

The gene calls are TRBV7-9 and TRBJ1-3, with 7 bases lining up with TRBD1. Trimming removed 7 bases from V and 2 bases from J; junction bases left unmatched: 5. There are 14 residues in the CDR3. CDR1 SEHNR and CDR2 FQNEAQ come from the germline V gene (reference sequence). CDR3 sequence (DNA): TGTGCCAGCACCGCAACAGGGGCTGGAAACACCATATATTTT. This translates into CASTATGAGNTIYF. The full variable domain, in which reference TRBV7-9 and TRBJ1-3 provide the parts outside the CDR3, is DTGVSQNPRHKITKRGQNVTFRCDPISEHNRLYWYRQTLGQGPEFLTYFQNEAQLEKSRLLSDRFSAERPKGSFSTLEIQRTEQGDSAMYLCASTATGAGNTIYFGEGSWLTVV.

V usage is TRBV15 and J usage is TRBJ1-4; D unclear. V lost 5 bases and J 8 bases, leaving 12 bases between the germline ends. Germline values: CDR1 LNHNV, CDR2 YYDKDF (reference sequence). The CDR3 sequence is 13 residues long. The CDR3 is CATSSQLGEKLFF. Written as DNA, the CDR3 is TGTGCCACCAGCTCACAGCTTGGGGAAAAACTGTTTTTT.

The V and J genes are TRBV20-1 and TRBJ2-1, with D perhaps matching TRBD2 (6 bases). The CDR3 covers 16 residues. In germline, CDR1 is DFQATT, CDR2 SNEGSKA (reference sequence). The V end was cut by 3 bases, the J end by 7 bases, with 22 bases between. The CDR3 reads CSASKFEAGRQNEQFF. The DNA for the CDR3 is TGCAGTGCTAGTAAGTTTGAAGCGGGTCGTCAAAATGAGCAGTTCTTC.

The V call is TRBV6-5, the J call TRBJ2-1; D not resolved. Germline lookup yields CDR1 MNHEY and CDR2 SVGAGI. This CDR3 is 15 amino acids long. Trimming left V 7 bases short and J 6 bases short, with 19 bases between. The DNA of the CDR3 is TGTGCCAGCACATCTTATAACCCTCGGGTCAATGAGCAGTTCTTC. This gives the protein CASTSYNPRVNEQFF.

The chain links TRBV3-1 (or the pseudogene TRBV3-2) to TRBJ2-3; D is uncertain. CDR3 length: 12 residues. Per germline, CDR1 LGHDT and CDR2 YNNKEL (reference sequence). The V and J ends lost 2 bases and 5 bases respectively, with 5 bases between them. The CDR3 protein is CASSQLGDTQYF. The CDR3 nucleotides are TGTGCCAGCAGCCAACTAGGAGATACGCAGTATTTT.